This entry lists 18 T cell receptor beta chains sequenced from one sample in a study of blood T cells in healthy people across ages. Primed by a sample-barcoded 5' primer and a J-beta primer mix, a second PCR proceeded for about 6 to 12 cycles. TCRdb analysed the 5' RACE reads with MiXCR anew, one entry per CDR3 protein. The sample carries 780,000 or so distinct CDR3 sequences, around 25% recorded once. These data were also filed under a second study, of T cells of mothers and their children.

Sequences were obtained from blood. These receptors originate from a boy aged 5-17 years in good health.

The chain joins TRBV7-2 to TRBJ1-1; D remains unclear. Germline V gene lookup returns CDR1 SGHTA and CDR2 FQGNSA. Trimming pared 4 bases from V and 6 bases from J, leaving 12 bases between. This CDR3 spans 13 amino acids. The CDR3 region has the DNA TGTGCCAGCAGCTCCTCAATAGAGGCTGAAGCTTTCTTT. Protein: CASSSSIEAEAFF. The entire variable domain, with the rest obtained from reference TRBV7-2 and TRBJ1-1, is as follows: GAGVSQSPSNKVTEKGKDVELRCDPISGHTALYWYRQSLGQGLEFLIYFQGNSAPDKSGLPSDRFSAERTGGSVSTLTIQRTQQEDSAVYLCASSSSIEAEAFFGQGTRLTVV.

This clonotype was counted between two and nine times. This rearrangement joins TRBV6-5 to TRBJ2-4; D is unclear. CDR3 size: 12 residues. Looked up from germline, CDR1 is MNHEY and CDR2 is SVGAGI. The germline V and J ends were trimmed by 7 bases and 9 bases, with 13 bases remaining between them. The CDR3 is CASISSSGIQYF. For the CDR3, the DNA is TGTGCCAGCATAAGTTCGTCGGGCATTCAGTACTTC.

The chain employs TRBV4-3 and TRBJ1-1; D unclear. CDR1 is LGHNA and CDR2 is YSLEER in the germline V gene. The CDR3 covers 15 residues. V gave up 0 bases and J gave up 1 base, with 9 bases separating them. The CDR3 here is CASSQEEDGNTEAFF. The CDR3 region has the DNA TGCGCCAGCAGCCAAGAAGAAGATGGGAACACTGAAGCTTTCTTT.

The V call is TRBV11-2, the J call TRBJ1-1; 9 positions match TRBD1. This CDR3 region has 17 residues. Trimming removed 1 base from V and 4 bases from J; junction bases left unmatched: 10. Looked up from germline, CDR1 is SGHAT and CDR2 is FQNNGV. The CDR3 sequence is CASSLVRTGAGSTEAFF. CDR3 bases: TGTGCCAGCAGCTTAGTTAGGACAGGGGCAGGGTCCACTGAAGCTTTCTTT. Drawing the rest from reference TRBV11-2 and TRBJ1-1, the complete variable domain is EAGVAQSPRYKIIEKRQSVAFWCNPISGHATLYWYQQILGQGPKLLIQFQNNGVVDDSQLPKDRFSAERLKGVDSTLKIQPAKLEDSAVYLCASSLVRTGAGSTEAFFGQGTRLTVV.

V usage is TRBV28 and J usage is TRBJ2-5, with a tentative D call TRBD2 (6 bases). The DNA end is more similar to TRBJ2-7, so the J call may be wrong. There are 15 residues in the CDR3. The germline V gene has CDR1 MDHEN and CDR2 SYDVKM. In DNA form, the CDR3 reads TGTGCCAGCAGTTTCCGGCGGGGCTACTCCTACGAGCAGTACTTC. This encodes CASSFRRGYSYEQYF.

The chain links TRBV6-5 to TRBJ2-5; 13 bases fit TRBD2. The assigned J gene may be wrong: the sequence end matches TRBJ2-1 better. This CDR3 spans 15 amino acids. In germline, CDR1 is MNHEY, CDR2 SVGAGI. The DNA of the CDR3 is TGTGCCAGCAGTTTATTGACTAGCGGGGGGCGAGAGCAGTTCTTC. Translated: CASSLLTSGGREQFF.

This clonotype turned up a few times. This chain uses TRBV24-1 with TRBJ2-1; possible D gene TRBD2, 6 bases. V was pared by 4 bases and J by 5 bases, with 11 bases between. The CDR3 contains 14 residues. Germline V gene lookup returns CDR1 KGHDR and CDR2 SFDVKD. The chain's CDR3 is CATSELGGNNEQFF. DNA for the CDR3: TGTGCCACCAGTGAACTGGGGGGAAACAATGAGCAGTTCTTC.

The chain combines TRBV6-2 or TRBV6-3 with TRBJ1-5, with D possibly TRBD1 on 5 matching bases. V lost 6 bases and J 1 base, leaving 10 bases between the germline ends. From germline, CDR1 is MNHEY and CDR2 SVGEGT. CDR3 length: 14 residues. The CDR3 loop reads CASRGGVSNQPQHF. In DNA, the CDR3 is TGTGCCAGCAGGGGGGGGGTGAGCAATCAGCCCCAGCATTTT.

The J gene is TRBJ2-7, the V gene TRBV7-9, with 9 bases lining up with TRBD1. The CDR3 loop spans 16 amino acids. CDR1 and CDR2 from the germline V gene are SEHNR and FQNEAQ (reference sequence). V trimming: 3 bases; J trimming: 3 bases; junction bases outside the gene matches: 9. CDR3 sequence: CASSLGQGVFFYEQYF. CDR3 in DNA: TGTGCCAGCAGCTTGGGACAGGGAGTTTTTTTCTACGAGCAGTACTTC.

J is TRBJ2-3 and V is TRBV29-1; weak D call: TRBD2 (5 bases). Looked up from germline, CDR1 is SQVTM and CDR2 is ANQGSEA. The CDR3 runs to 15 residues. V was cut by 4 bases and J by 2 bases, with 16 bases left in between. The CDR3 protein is CSVVPAAEATDTQYF. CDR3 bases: TGCAGCGTTGTTCCGGCGGCGGAGGCCACAGATACGCAGTATTTT.

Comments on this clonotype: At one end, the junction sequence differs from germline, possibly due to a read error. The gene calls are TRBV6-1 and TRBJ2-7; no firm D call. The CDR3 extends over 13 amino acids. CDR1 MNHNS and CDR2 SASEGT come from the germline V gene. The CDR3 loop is CASSEVPGYEQYF. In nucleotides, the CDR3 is TGTGCCAGCAGCGAAGTCCCAGGATACGAGCAGTACTTC.

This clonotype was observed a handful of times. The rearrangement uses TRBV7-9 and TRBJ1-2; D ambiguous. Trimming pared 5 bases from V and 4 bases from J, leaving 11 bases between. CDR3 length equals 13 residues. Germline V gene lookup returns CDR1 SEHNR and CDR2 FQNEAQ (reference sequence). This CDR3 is CASSHGEFYGYTF. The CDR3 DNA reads TGTGCCAGCAGCCACGGCGAATTCTATGGCTACACCTTC.

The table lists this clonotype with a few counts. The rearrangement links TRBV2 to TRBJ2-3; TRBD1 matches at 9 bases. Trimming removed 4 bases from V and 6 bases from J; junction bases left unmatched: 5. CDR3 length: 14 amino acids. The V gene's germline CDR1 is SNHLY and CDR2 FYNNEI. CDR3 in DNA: TGTGCCAGCAGTGTACAGGGGGCGCAGGATACGCAGTATTTT. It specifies CASSVQGAQDTQYF.

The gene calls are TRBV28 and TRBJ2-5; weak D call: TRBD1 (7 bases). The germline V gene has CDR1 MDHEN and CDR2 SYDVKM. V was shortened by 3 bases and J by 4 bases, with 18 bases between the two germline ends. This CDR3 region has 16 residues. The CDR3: CASSFIGTAGAETQYF. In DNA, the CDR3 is TGTGCCAGCAGTTTCATAGGGACAGCGGGCGCAGAGACCCAGTACTTC.

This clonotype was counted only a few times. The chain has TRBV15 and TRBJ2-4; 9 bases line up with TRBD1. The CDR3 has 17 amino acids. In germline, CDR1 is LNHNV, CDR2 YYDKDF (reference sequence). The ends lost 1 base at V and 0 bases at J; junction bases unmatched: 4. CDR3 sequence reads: CATSRGRTGVAKNIQYF. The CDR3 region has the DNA TGTGCCACCAGCAGAGGACGGACAGGGGTAGCCAAAAACATTCAGTACTTC.

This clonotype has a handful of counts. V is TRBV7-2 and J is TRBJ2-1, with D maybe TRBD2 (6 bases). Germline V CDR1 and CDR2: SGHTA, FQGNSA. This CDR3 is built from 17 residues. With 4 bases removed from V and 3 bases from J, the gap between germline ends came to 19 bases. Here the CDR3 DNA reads TGTGCCAGCAGCTCTCCGGAGATTAGCGGCCTCTACAATGAGCAGTTCTTC. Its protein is CASSSPEISGLYNEQFF.

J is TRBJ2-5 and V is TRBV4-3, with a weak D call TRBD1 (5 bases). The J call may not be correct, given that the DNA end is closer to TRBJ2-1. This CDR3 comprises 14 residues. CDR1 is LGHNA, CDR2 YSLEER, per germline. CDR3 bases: TGCGCCAGCAGCCAAGGATCCAGGGATAATGAGCAGTTCTTC. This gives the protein CASSQGSRDNEQFF.

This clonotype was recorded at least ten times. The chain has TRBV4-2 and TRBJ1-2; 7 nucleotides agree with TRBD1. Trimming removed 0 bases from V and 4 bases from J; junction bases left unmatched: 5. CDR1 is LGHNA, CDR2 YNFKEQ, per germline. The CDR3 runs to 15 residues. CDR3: CASSQEQGPIYGYTF. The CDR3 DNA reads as TGTGCCAGCAGCCAAGAACAGGGGCCGATCTATGGCTACACCTTC.